This T cell receptor beta chain was identified in a study of T cell repertoires in cytomegalovirus infection. As for the study in general: Both recently identified HLA-C-restricted and well-studied HLA-B-restricted CMV epitopes were used in the study. Both CMV infection and a matching HLA type were indicated by public TCR beta signatures.

With respect to this clonotype: What it recognizes is unknown.

TCRdb re-called the reads through MiXCR, storing one row per CDR3 protein. The repertoire holds about 890,000 distinct CDR3 sequences, with roughly 31% as singletons. Study-wide points: Individuals carrying CMV plus the relevant HLA were identified by cumulative frequency of public TCR beta families. The ex vivo response showed dominance by HLA-C-restricted CMV-specific TCR beta clonotypes.

Germline CDR1 reads MDHEN; CDR2 reads SYDVKM. V lost 6 bases and J 0 bases, leaving 10 bases between the germline ends. This CDR3 spans 14 amino acids. The TCR originated in a human donor in good health (CMV status not recorded). Some clones in this sample may be carry-over from other donors' samples. The V gene is TRBV28, the J gene TRBJ2-3; D is unresolved. The sample in question was cultured CD8+ T cells from PBMCs, obtained from culture after CMV antigen stimulation. CDR3 protein: CASRPTRSTDTQYF. CDR3 DNA sequence: TGTGCCAGCAGACCCACAAGGAGCACAGATACGCAGTATTTT. The whole variable domain, remainder taken from reference TRBV28 and TRBJ2-3, is DVKVTQSSRYLVKRTGEKVFLECVQDMDHENMFWYRQDPGLGLRLIYFSYDVKMKEKGDIPEGYSVSREKKERFSLILESASTNQTSMYLCASRPTRSTDTQYFGPGTRLTVL.